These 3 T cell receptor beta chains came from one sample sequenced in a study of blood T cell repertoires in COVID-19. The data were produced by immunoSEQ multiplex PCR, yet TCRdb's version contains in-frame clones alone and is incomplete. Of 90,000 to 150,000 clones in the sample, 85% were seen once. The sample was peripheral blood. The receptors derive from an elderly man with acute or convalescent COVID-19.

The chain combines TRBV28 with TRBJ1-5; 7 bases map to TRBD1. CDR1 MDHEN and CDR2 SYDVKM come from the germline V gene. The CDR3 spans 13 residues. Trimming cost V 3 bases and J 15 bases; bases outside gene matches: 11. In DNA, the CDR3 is TGTGCCAGCAGTTTCCGGACAGGCCCCCCGAGGCATTTT. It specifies CASSFRTGPPRHF.

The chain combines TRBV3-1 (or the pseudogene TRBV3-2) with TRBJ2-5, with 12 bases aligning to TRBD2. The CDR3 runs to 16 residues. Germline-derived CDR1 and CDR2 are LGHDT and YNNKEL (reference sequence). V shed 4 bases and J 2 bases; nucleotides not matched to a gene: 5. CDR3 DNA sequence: TGTGCCAGCAGCCGGAGGACTAGCGGGGAACAAGAGACCCAGTACTTC. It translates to CASSRRTSGEQETQYF.

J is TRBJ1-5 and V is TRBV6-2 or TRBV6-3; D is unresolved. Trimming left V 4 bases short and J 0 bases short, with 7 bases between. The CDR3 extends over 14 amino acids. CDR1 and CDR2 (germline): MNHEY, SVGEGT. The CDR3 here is CASSFQNSNQPQHF. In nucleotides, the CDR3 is TGTGCCAGCAGTTTTCAGAATAGCAATCAGCCCCAGCATTTT.